Listed below are T cell receptor beta chains from one sample, sequenced in a study of beta chain features in type 1 diabetes. Assay used: immunoSEQ multiplex PCR; TCRdb lists only in-frame clones, some missing. The data contain about 250,000 clones, approximately 10% of them seen just once; the ten biggest clones take up more than 0.015%. The sequenced sample was naive CD4+ T cells from blood. The receptors come from a man aged 30 to 39 with type 1 diabetes. The CDR3 runs from the conserved cysteine through the conserved F or W. The order of the fields is J gene, D gene, V gene, clone size, CDR3 protein, CDR3 DNA. The D gene is left open where the match is weak. Size is stated for part of the rows, as once, few or many counts, or as a class when the clone is expanded.

J gene: TRBJ2-3
D gene: TRBD2
V gene: TRBV6-5
clone size: few
CDR3 protein: CASSYSGLGTDTQYF
CDR3 DNA: TGTGCCAGCAGTTACTCGGGACTAGGCACAGATACGCAGTATTTT

J gene: TRBJ2-7
D gene: TRBD1
V gene: TRBV28
clone size: -
CDR3 protein: CASSSTGTGNEQYF
CDR3 DNA: TGTGCCAGCAGTTCCACCGGGACAGGGAACGAGCAGTACTTC

J gene: TRBJ2-7
D gene: TRBD2
V gene: TRBV18
clone size: few
CDR3 protein: CASSPPTSGGYEQYF
CDR3 DNA: TGTGCCAGCTCACCACCCACTAGCGGGGGGTACGAGCAGTACTTC

J gene: TRBJ2-5
D gene: -
V gene: TRBV7-9
clone size: -
CDR3 protein: CASSFPGEATQYF
CDR3 DNA: TGTGCCAGCAGCTTTCCGGGGGAGGCGACCCAGTACTTC

J gene: TRBJ2-1
D gene: -
V gene: TRBV10-3
clone size: few
CDR3 protein: CAISAGANEQFF
CDR3 DNA: TGTGCCATCAGTGCAGGGGCCAATGAGCAGTTCTTC

J gene: TRBJ1-2
D gene: -
V gene: TRBV27
clone size: few
CDR3 protein: CASTPRAGGSWSYGYTF
CDR3 DNA: TGTGCCAGCACCCCGAGGGCAGGCGGGTCGTGGTCCTATGGCTACACCTTC

J gene: TRBJ2-1
D gene: TRBD2
V gene: TRBV6-4
clone size: few
CDR3 protein: CASSDQAGGPDEQFF
CDR3 DNA: TGTGCCAGCAGTGACCAAGCGGGGGGGCCGGATGAGCAGTTCTTC

J gene: TRBJ2-2
D gene: TRBD1
V gene: TRBV15
clone size: few
CDR3 protein: CATSPRTGPNTGELFF
CDR3 DNA: TGTGCCACCAGCCCAAGGACAGGGCCGAACACCGGGGAGCTGTTTTTT

J gene: TRBJ1-1
D gene: -
V gene: TRBV18
clone size: -
CDR3 protein: CASSPERGGGGTEAFF
CDR3 DNA: TGTGCCAGCTCACCAGAAAGGGGCGGCGGGGGCACTGAAGCTTTCTTT

J gene: TRBJ2-3
D gene: -
V gene: TRBV27
clone size: -
CDR3 protein: CASSLNPGVTDTQYF
CDR3 DNA: TGTGCCAGCAGTTTAAACCCGGGGGTCACAGATACGCAGTATTTT

J gene: TRBJ1-5
D gene: -
V gene: TRBV28
clone size: -
CDR3 protein: CASSLWQGYQPQHF
CDR3 DNA: TGTGCCAGCAGTTTATGGCAGGGTTATCAGCCCCAGCATTTT

J gene: TRBJ1-1
D gene: -
V gene: TRBV7-9
clone size: few
CDR3 protein: CASSLYWNTEAFF
CDR3 DNA: TGTGCCAGCAGCTTATACTGGAACACTGAAGCTTTCTTT

J gene: TRBJ1-2
D gene: -
V gene: TRBV5-1
clone size: -
CDR3 protein: CASSLDSNAPYGYTF
CDR3 DNA: TGCGCCAGCAGCTTGGATAGCAATGCCCCTTATGGCTACACCTTC

J gene: TRBJ2-5
D gene: -
V gene: TRBV18
clone size: few
CDR3 protein: CASSPQSGVKETQYF
CDR3 DNA: TGTGCCAGCTCACCACAGTCAGGGGTGAAGGAGACCCAGTACTTC

J gene: TRBJ2-7
D gene: TRBD2
V gene: TRBV9
clone size: few
CDR3 protein: CASSVGSASGGPYEQYF
CDR3 DNA: TGTGCCAGCAGCGTAGGGTCGGCGAGCGGGGGGCCCTACGAGCAGTACTTC

J gene: TRBJ2-1
D gene: -
V gene: TRBV7-6
clone size: few
CDR3 protein: CASSYNRDNEQFF
CDR3 DNA: TGTGCCAGCAGCTACAACCGGGACAATGAGCAGTTCTTC

J gene: TRBJ2-2
D gene: -
V gene: TRBV4-1
clone size: -
CDR3 protein: CASSHPFGGELFF
CDR3 DNA: TGCGCCAGCAGCCATCCCTTCGGTGGGGAGCTGTTTTTT

J gene: TRBJ2-4
D gene: TRBD2
V gene: TRBV7-2
clone size: few
CDR3 protein: CASSPMRGASDIQYF
CDR3 DNA: TGTGCCAGCAGCCCGATGCGGGGGGCGTCGGACATTCAGTACTTC

J gene: TRBJ1-2
D gene: TRBD1
V gene: TRBV2
clone size: -
CDR3 protein: CASSPGTGRGYTF
CDR3 DNA: TGTGCCAGCAGTCCCGGGACAGGGCGCGGCTACACCTTC

J gene: TRBJ2-7
D gene: -
V gene: TRBV19
clone size: -
CDR3 protein: CASSMAGSTYEQYF
CDR3 DNA: TGTGCCAGTAGTATGGCGGGCTCAACCTACGAGCAGTACTTC

J gene: TRBJ2-1
D gene: TRBD1
V gene: TRBV9
clone size: -
CDR3 protein: CASSGGQGAAYNEQFF
CDR3 DNA: TGTGCCAGCAGCGGTGGACAGGGGGCAGCATACAATGAGCAGTTCTTC

J gene: TRBJ2-7
D gene: TRBD2
V gene: TRBV6-5
clone size: few
CDR3 protein: CASSSSSGGSNEQYF
CDR3 DNA: TGTGCCAGCAGTTCCTCTAGCGGGGGTAGCAACGAGCAGTACTTC

J gene: TRBJ2-1
D gene: TRBD2
V gene: TRBV7-2
clone size: few
CDR3 protein: CASSPRLAGGPNEQFF
CDR3 DNA: TGTGCCAGCAGCCCCCGTTTAGCGGGGGGGCCTAATGAGCAGTTCTTC

J gene: TRBJ2-3
D gene: TRBD1
V gene: TRBV5-1
clone size: few
CDR3 protein: CASSELDRFTDTQYF
CDR3 DNA: TGCGCCAGCAGCGAATTGGACAGGTTCACAGATACGCAGTATTTT

J gene: TRBJ2-3
D gene: TRBD1
V gene: TRBV18
clone size: -
CDR3 protein: CASSPAGTASTDTQYF
CDR3 DNA: TGTGCCAGCTCACCAGCCGGGACAGCCAGCACAGATACGCAGTATTTT

J gene: TRBJ2-2
D gene: TRBD1
V gene: TRBV29-1
clone size: -
CDR3 protein: CSVGGGYTGELFF
CDR3 DNA: TGCAGCGTTGGAGGGGGCTACACCGGGGAGCTGTTTTTT

J gene: TRBJ1-6
D gene: -
V gene: TRBV6-5
clone size: -
CDR3 protein: CASSTLVGGPSALHF
CDR3 DNA: TGTGCCAGCAGTACCCTGGTGGGGGGGCCTTCAGCCCTCCACTTT

J gene: TRBJ1-5
D gene: TRBD1
V gene: TRBV7-2
clone size: -
CDR3 protein: CASSDLQGDQPQHF
CDR3 DNA: TGTGCCAGCAGCGACTTACAGGGGGATCAGCCCCAGCATTTT

J gene: TRBJ2-7
D gene: -
V gene: TRBV27
clone size: -
CDR3 protein: CASSLSAGDEQYF
CDR3 DNA: TGTGCCAGCAGTTTATCGGCAGGGGACGAGCAGTACTTC

J gene: TRBJ2-1
D gene: TRBD2
V gene: TRBV20-1
clone size: few
CDR3 protein: CSATGGREQFF
CDR3 DNA: TGCAGTGCCACGGGGGGTAGGGAGCAGTTCTTC

J gene: TRBJ2-7
D gene: TRBD2
V gene: TRBV6-5
clone size: -
CDR3 protein: CASSYSGAGGSYEQYF
CDR3 DNA: TGTGCCAGCAGTTACTCGGGAGCCGGGGGGTCCTACGAGCAGTACTTC

J gene: TRBJ2-7
D gene: -
V gene: TRBV5-1
clone size: -
CDR3 protein: CASSLGGGSSYEQYF
CDR3 DNA: TGCGCCAGCAGCTTGGGAGGGGGAAGCTCCTACGAGCAGTACTTC

J gene: TRBJ2-5
D gene: TRBD2
V gene: TRBV30
clone size: few
CDR3 protein: CAWSAGGGWETQYF
CDR3 DNA: TGTGCCTGGAGTGCGGGGGGGGGCTGGGAGACCCAGTACTTC

J gene: TRBJ2-3
D gene: -
V gene: TRBV6-6
clone size: few
CDR3 protein: CASSPVTDTQYF
CDR3 DNA: TGTGCCAGCAGTCCCGTCACAGATACGCAGTATTTT

J gene: TRBJ1-1
D gene: TRBD1
V gene: TRBV18
clone size: few
CDR3 protein: CASSRGTATNTEAFF
CDR3 DNA: TGTGCCAGCTCACGGGGGACAGCGACTAACACTGAAGCTTTCTTT

J gene: TRBJ1-5
D gene: -
V gene: TRBV5-4
clone size: -
CDR3 protein: CASSFANQPQHF
CDR3 DNA: TGTGCCAGCAGCTTCGCGAATCAGCCCCAGCATTTT

J gene: TRBJ2-5
D gene: TRBD2
V gene: TRBV5-1
clone size: -
CDR3 protein: CASSTERGFQETQYF
CDR3 DNA: TGCGCCAGCAGCACTGAGCGGGGCTTCCAAGAGACCCAGTACTTC

J gene: TRBJ2-6
D gene: TRBD2
V gene: TRBV11-2
clone size: -
CDR3 protein: CASSPRGDSGANVLTF
CDR3 DNA: TGTGCCAGCAGCCCCCGGGGGGACTCTGGGGCCAACGTCCTGACTTTC

J gene: TRBJ1-2
D gene: -
V gene: TRBV5-1
clone size: few
CDR3 protein: CASSLEADTRGYTF
CDR3 DNA: TGCGCCAGCAGCTTGGAGGCCGACACCCGGGGCTACACCTTC

J gene: TRBJ2-1
D gene: -
V gene: TRBV21-1
clone size: few
CDR3 protein: CASSPSGGAHEQFF
CDR3 DNA: TGTGCCAGCAGTCCTAGCGGGGGGGCACATGAGCAGTTCTTC

J gene: TRBJ1-6
D gene: -
V gene: TRBV5-1
clone size: few
CDR3 protein: CASSSGPPDSPLHF
CDR3 DNA: TGCGCCAGCAGCTCAGGTCCTCCAGATTCACCCCTCCACTTT

J gene: TRBJ2-1
D gene: TRBD2
V gene: TRBV7-2
clone size: -
CDR3 protein: CASSVTGTSRPSYNEQFF
CDR3 DNA: TGTGCCAGCAGCGTAACAGGGACTAGCCGACCCTCTTACAATGAGCAGTTCTTC

J gene: TRBJ2-7
D gene: TRBD1
V gene: TRBV5-1
clone size: -
CDR3 protein: CASSAGQVPSPYEQYF
CDR3 DNA: TGCGCCAGCAGCGCAGGACAGGTACCCTCGCCTTACGAGCAGTACTTC

J gene: TRBJ1-1
D gene: -
V gene: TRBV29-1
clone size: -
CDR3 protein: CSILDSENTEAFF
CDR3 DNA: TGCAGTATCCTTGACAGCGAGAACACTGAAGCTTTCTTT

J gene: TRBJ2-7
D gene: TRBD1
V gene: TRBV6-6
clone size: -
CDR3 protein: CASSLGQGSYEQYF
CDR3 DNA: TGTGCCAGCAGTTTAGGACAGGGCTCCTACGAGCAGTACTTC

J gene: TRBJ1-1
D gene: -
V gene: TRBV29-1
clone size: -
CDR3 protein: CSVAIPLGGTEAFF
CDR3 DNA: TGCAGCGTTGCTATCCCCCTGGGGGGAACTGAAGCTTTCTTT

J gene: TRBJ2-1
D gene: -
V gene: TRBV27
clone size: few
CDR3 protein: CASSLSLRAGDFGQFF
CDR3 DNA: -

J gene: TRBJ2-3
D gene: TRBD2
V gene: TRBV2
clone size: few
CDR3 protein: CASMRTSGGADTQYF
CDR3 DNA: TGTGCCAGCATGCGGACTAGCGGGGGGGCCGATACGCAGTATTTT

J gene: TRBJ2-1
D gene: -
V gene: TRBV30
clone size: few
CDR3 protein: CAWSVSGSSYNEQFF
CDR3 DNA: TGTGCCTGGAGTGTATCTGGGAGCTCCTACAATGAGCAGTTCTTC

J gene: TRBJ2-2
D gene: -
V gene: TRBV2
clone size: few
CDR3 protein: CASSRDLGTGELFF
CDR3 DNA: TGTGCCAGCAGTAGGGACTTAGGTACCGGGGAGCTGTTTTTT

J gene: TRBJ2-7
D gene: TRBD1
V gene: TRBV5-4
clone size: few
CDR3 protein: CASSLASQGPYEQYF
CDR3 DNA: TGTGCCAGCAGCTTGGCCTCACAGGGGCCCTACGAGCAGTACTTC